Below, 10 T cell receptor beta chains from the same sample are listed, as sequenced in a study of blood T cell repertoires in COVID-19. TCRdb keeps only in-frame clones here, not all; method: immunoSEQ multiplex PCR. The sample consists of tens of thousands of clones, 75% to 85% of them appearing once. The specimen was peripheral blood. The receptors were sampled from a human donor in a cohort sampled during active COVID-19.

This chain uses TRBV7-9 with TRBJ2-1; D is perhaps TRBD2 (5 bases). Germline V lookup: CDR1 SEHNR, CDR2 FQNEAQ (reference sequence). V was trimmed by 6 bases and J by 8 bases, leaving 23 bases between them. The CDR3 has 16 residues. CDR3 region: CASSFLSWTNGDEQFF. The CDR3 nucleotides are TGTGCCAGCAGTTTCCTCTCCTGGACGAACGGGGATGAGCAGTTCTTC.

The chain carries TRBV4-2 and TRBJ2-5, with D possibly being TRBD2 (7 bases). The germline CDR1 and CDR2 sequences are LGHNA and YNFKEQ. The CDR3 has 18 residues. V lost 0 bases, J lost 2 bases, and 19 bases lay in between. This chain's CDR3 is CASSQDGGGGLTQETQYF. In DNA, the CDR3 is TGTGCCAGCAGCCAAGATGGAGGCGGGGGCCTAACGCAAGAGACCCAGTACTTC.

The V and J genes are TRBV7-2 and TRBJ2-2; D is perhaps TRBD1 (6 bases). CDR3 length equals 15 residues. Trimming cost V 1 base and J 4 bases, with 10 bases left between them. The germline CDR1 and CDR2 sequences are SGHTA and FQGNSA. In nucleotides, the CDR3 is TGTGCCAGCAGCTTAGTCAGGGGAGCCACCGGGGAGCTGTTTTTT. It specifies CASSLVRGATGELFF.

The chain's CDR3 is CASSFSSEANEQFF. DNA for the CDR3: TGTGCCAGCAGTTTTAGTAGCGAGGCCAATGAGCAGTTCTTC. V is TRBV28 and J is TRBJ2-1; possibly TRBD2 for D (5 bases). CDR3 size: 14 residues. Germline CDR1 is MDHEN and CDR2 is SYDVKM. V was trimmed by 3 bases and J by 6 bases, leaving 12 bases between them.

The rearrangement joins TRBV7-2 to TRBJ1-5, with D possibly matching TRBD1 (6 bases). Germline V gene data show CDR1 as SGHTA and CDR2 as FQGNSA. The V end lost 2 bases, the J end lost 1 base, and 15 bases lay between the germline ends. The length of the CDR3 is 17 residues. CDR3 sequence: CASSLYGGPMSNQPQHF. Here the CDR3 DNA reads TGTGCCAGCAGCTTATACGGGGGGCCTATGAGCAATCAGCCCCAGCATTTT.

This chain joins TRBV4-1 and TRBJ2-2; D uncertain. CDR1 MGHRA and CDR2 YSYEKL come from the germline V gene. The CDR3 spans 14 residues. The V and J ends lost 0 bases and 6 bases respectively, with 8 bases between them. The CDR3 nucleotides are TGCGCCAGCAGCCAAGACCCCGTCCCCGGGGAGCTGTTTTTT. Protein product: CASSQDPVPGELFF.

V is TRBV24-1 and J is TRBJ2-3; D is ambiguous. The length of the CDR3 is 14 residues. Germline lookup yields CDR1 KGHDR and CDR2 SFDVKD. V was pared by 5 bases and J by 0 bases, with 8 bases between. The CDR3 DNA reads TGTGCCACCAGTGCTTTATCAAGCACAGATACGCAGTATTTT. This sequence encodes CATSALSSTDTQYF.

The chain joins TRBV2 to TRBJ1-1; a possible D gene is TRBD1 (6 bases). The CDR3 contains 16 residues. Germline CDR1 and CDR2: SNHLY and FYNNEI. V shed 7 bases and J shed 4 bases, with 22 bases lying between them. CDR3 DNA sequence: TGTGCCAGCAAAAGTGGGGGCCGTGGGGGAGTCACTGAAGCTTTCTTT. Protein: CASKSGGRGGVTEAFF.

This clone appeared a few times. The chain recombines TRBV5-5 with TRBJ1-2; possible D gene TRBD1, 5 bases. The V and J ends lost 4 bases and 6 bases respectively, with 7 bases between them. Germline CDR1 and CDR2: SGHKS and YYEKEE (reference sequence). The CDR3 totals 11 residues. The CDR3 protein is CASSTGDGYTF. For the CDR3, the DNA is TGTGCCAGCAGCACGGGGGATGGCTACACCTTC.

This clone has a single count. The chain carries TRBV10-1 and TRBJ1-2; D is possibly TRBD1 (6 bases). This CDR3 is built from 15 residues. Trimming shortened V by 5 bases and J by 8 bases, and 21 bases separated the two germline ends. Germline loops: CDR1 WNHNN, CDR2 SYGVQD (reference sequence). This CDR3 reads CASSPIGQTFGGYTF. In DNA form, the CDR3 reads TGCGCCAGCAGTCCTATCGGACAGACTTTCGGCGGCTACACCTTC.